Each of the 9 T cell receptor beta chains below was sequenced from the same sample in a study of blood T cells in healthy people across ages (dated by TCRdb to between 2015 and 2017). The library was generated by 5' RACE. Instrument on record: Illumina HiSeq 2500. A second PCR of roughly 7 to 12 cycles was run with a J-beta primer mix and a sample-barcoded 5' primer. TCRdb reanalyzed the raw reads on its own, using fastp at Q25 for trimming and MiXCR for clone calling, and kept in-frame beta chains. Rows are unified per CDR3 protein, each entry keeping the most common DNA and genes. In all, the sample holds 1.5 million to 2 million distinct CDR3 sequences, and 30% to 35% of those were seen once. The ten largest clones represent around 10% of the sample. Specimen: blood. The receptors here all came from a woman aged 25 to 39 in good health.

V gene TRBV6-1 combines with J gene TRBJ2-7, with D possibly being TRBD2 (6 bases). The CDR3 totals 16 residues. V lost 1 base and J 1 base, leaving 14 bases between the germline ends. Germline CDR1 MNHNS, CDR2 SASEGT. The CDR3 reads CASSEDGGDGSYEQYF. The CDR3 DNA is TGTGCCAGCAGTGAAGACGGAGGGGACGGTTCCTACGAGCAGTACTTC.

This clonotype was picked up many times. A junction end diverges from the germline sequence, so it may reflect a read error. Here the CDR3 DNA reads TGTGCCAGCAGTTTAGACCATAGCACAGATACGCAGTATTTT. This encodes CASSLDHSTDTQYF. The chain recombines TRBV7-9 with TRBJ2-3; D uncertain. CDR3 length: 14 residues. From germline, CDR1 is SEHNR and CDR2 FQNEAQ (reference sequence).

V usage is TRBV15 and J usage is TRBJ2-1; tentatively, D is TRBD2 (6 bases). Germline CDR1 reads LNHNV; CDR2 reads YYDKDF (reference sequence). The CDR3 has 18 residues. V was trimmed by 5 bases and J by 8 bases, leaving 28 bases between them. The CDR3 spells CATSREYSGLLVVYEQFF. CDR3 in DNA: TGTGCCACCAGCCGCGAATACTCGGGACTCCTCGTAGTTTATGAGCAGTTCTTC.

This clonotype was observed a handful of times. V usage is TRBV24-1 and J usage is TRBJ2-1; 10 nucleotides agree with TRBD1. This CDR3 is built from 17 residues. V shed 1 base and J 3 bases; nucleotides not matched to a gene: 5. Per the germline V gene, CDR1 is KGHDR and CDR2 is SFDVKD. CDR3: CATSDFTGTGDYNEQFF. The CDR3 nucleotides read TGTGCCACCAGTGATTTCACCGGGACAGGGGACTACAATGAGCAGTTCTTC.

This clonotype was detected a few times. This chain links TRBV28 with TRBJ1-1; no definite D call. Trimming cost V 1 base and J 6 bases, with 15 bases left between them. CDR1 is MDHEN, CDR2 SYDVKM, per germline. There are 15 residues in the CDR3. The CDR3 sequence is CASSLSRVNGAEAFF. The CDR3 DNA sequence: TGTGCCAGCAGTTTATCCCGAGTAAATGGGGCTGAAGCTTTCTTT.

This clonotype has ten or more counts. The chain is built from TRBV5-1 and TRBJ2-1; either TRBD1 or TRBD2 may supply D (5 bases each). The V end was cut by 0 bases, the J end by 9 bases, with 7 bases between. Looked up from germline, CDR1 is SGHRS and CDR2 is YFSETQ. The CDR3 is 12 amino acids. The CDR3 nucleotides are TGCGCCAGCAGCTTGGCGGGGCCTGAGCAGTTCTTC. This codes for CASSLAGPEQFF.

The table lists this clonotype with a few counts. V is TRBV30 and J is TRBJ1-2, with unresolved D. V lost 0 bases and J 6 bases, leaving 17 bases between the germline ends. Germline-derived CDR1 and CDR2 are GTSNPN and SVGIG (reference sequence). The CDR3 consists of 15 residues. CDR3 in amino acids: CAWSVSSIIGNGYTF. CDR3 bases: TGTGCCTGGAGTGTGAGCTCAATAATCGGAAATGGCTACACCTTC.

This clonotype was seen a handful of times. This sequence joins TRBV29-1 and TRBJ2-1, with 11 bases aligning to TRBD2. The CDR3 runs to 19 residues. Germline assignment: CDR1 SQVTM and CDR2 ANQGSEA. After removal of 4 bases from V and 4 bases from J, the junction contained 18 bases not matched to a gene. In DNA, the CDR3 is TGCAGCGTTGGGCGACTAGCGGGACTACGTCCGGCCCTTTACAATGAGCAGTTCTTC. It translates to CSVGRLAGLRPALYNEQFF.

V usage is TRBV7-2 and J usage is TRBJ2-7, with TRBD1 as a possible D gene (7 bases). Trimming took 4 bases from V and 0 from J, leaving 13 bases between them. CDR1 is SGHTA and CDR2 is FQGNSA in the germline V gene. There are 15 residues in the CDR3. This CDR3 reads CASSSRQGLSYEQYF. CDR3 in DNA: TGTGCCAGCAGCTCCCGACAGGGACTCTCCTACGAGCAGTACTTC.